This T cell receptor beta chain derives from a study of T cell repertoires in aging, cancer and after chemotherapy. Looking at the study overall: Donors were grouped into six age bands spanning 30 or younger through 70 or older. Patients with glioblastoma brain tumors were sampled before and after temozolomide-based therapy.

Amplification of TCR beta used genomic DNA extracted from peripheral blood. Germline lookup yields CDR1 MNHNY and CDR2 SVGAGI (reference sequence). The length of the CDR3 is 11 residues. Trimming at V came to 4 bases and at J to 13 bases, leaving 5 bases not matched to a gene. Multiplex touch-down PCR with TRB-A/B primers amplified rearranged V-D-J TRB sequences. MiXCR was run by TCRdb on the multiplex PCR reads, yielding one entry per CDR3 protein. The table has roughly 4,500 distinct CDR3 sequences, 40% to 45% seen once. The sequence was collected from a human donor with a solid tumor. The chain combines TRBV6-6 with TRBJ1-2; 8 positions match TRBD1. Sequencing input: blood. The CDR3 nucleotides are TGTGCCAGCAGTTTCGACCAGGGGGCCACCTTC. Encoded protein: CASSFDQGATF.